What follows are 5 T cell receptor beta chains derived from one specimen sequenced in a study of beta chain features in type 1 diabetes. All of the isolated RNA was reverse transcribed, so expressed TCRB transcripts were sequenced. Generated by immunoSEQ multiplex PCR, the TCRdb table keeps only in-frame clones and is missing some. The table records under 900,000 clones, 17% of them present only once. The material sequenced was naive CD4+ T cells from blood. These receptors were collected from a woman aged 18-29 years in good health.

The V gene is TRBV7-2, the J gene TRBJ1-5; D possibly corresponds to TRBD1 (5 bases). This CDR3 has 14 amino acids. Germline CDR1 and CDR2: SGHTA and FQGNSA. V was cut by 5 bases and J by 3 bases, with 11 bases left in between. CDR3 coding DNA: TGTGCCAGCAGCCCCGGCAGGGTCAATCAGCCCCAGCATTTT. This sequence encodes CASSPGRVNQPQHF.

The V call is TRBV7-2, the J call TRBJ1-1; D is ambiguous. The germline CDR1 and CDR2 sequences are SGHTA and FQGNSA. The CDR3 sequence is 13 residues long. V gave up 5 bases and J gave up 1 base, with 8 bases separating them. For the CDR3, the DNA is TGTGCCAGCAGCCCACTACGGAACACTGAAGCTTTCTTT. This codes for CASSPLRNTEAFF.

In its sample, this clone was seen a few times. The chain is built from TRBV7-2 and TRBJ2-5; TRBD2 matches 8 bases. CDR1 SGHTA and CDR2 FQGNSA come from the germline V gene. There are 15 residues in the CDR3. V lost 5 bases, J lost 5 bases, and 10 bases stayed unmatched. The DNA for the CDR3 is TGTGCCAGCAGCCAAGACGGGACTAGGAGGGAGACCCAGTACTTC. It translates to CASSQDGTRRETQYF.

This clone was observed a few times. This chain links TRBV5-5 with TRBJ2-5, with TRBD2 as a possible D gene (6 bases). The CDR3 extends over 17 amino acids. Germline CDR1 is SGHKS and CDR2 is YYEKEE (reference sequence). Trimming took off 3 bases at V and 2 bases at J, with 20 bases between the two ends. DNA of the CDR3: TGTGCCAGCAGCTATGGGCCAGCGGGCCTATTACAAGAGACCCAGTACTTC. It yields the protein CASSYGPAGLLQETQYF.

V gene TRBV7-9 combines with J gene TRBJ2-2, with D maybe TRBD1 (5 bases). Germline CDR1 and CDR2: SEHNR and FQNEAQ (reference sequence). This CDR3 region has 16 residues. Trimming left V 5 bases short and J 4 bases short, with 17 bases between. CDR3 protein: CASSQLGERGTGELFF. The CDR3 bases are TGTGCCAGCAGCCAGCTAGGAGAAAGGGGCACCGGGGAGCTGTTTTTT. The full variable domain, in which reference TRBV7-9 and TRBJ2-2 provide the parts outside the CDR3, is DTGVSQNPRHKITKRGQNVTFRCDPISEHNRLYWYRQTLGQGPEFLTYFQNEAQLEKSRLLSDRFSAERPKGSFSTLEIQRTEQGDSAMYLCASSQLGERGTGELFFGEGSRLTVL.